Listed here is a single TCR beta chain. This record belongs to a study of cytotoxic CD8 clonotypes in ibrutinib-treated CLL. Study information: A mean of around 270,000 productive templates and tens of thousands of productive rearrangements was obtained per sample.

V lost 8 bases, J lost 3 bases, and 3 bases stayed unmatched. The CDR3 has 12 amino acids. From germline, CDR1 is SGHAT and CDR2 FQNNGV. Data came from immunoSEQ multiplex PCR; TCRdb stores just in-frame clones and leaves some out. The sample records about 300,000 clones, roughly four fifths being singletons. The chain combines TRBV11-2 with TRBJ2-7; 8 positions agree with TRBD2. This clonotype was sampled from a human donor with chronic lymphocytic leukemia. Sequences were derived from PBMCs, sampled at disease progression, from a patient treated with ibrutinib. The CDR3 region is CASRTSGYEQYF. CDR3 coding DNA: TGTGCCAGCCGAACTAGCGGCTACGAGCAGTACTTC. Using reference TRBV11-2 and TRBJ2-7 for the parts outside the CDR3, the full variable domain is EAGVAQSPRYKIIEKRQSVAFWCNPISGHATLYWYQQILGQGPKLLIQFQNNGVVDDSQLPKDRFSAERLKGVDSTLKIQPAKLEDSAVYLCASRTSGYEQYFGPGTRLTVT.